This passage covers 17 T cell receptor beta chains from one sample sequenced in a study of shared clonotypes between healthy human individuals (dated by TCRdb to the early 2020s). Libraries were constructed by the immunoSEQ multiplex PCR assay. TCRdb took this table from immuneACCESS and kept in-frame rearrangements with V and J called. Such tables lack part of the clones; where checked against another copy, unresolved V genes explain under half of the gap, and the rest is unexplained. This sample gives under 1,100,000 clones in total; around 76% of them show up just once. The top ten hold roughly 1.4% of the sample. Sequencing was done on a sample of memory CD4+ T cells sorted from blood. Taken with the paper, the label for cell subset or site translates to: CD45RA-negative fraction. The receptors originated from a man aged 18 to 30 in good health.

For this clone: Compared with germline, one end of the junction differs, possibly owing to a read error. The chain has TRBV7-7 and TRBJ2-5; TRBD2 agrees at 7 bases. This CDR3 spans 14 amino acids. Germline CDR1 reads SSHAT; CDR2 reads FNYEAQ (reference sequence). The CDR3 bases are TGTGCTAGCAGCTTAAGCAGGCGGGGGGAGACCCAGTACTTC. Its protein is CASSLSRRGETQYF.

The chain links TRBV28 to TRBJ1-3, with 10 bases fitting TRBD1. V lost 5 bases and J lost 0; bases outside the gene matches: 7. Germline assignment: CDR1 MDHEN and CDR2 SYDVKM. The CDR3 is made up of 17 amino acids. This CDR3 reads CASSTRDRGFSGNTIYF. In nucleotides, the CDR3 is TGTGCCAGCAGTACCCGGGACAGGGGATTCTCTGGAAACACCATATATTTT.

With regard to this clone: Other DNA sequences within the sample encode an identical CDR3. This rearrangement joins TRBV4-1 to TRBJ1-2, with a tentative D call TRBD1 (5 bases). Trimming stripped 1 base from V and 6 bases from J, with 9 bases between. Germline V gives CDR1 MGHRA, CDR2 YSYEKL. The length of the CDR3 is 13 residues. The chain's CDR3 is CASSQARGDGYTF. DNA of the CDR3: TGCGCCAGCAGCCAAGCGAGGGGAGATGGCTACACCTTC.

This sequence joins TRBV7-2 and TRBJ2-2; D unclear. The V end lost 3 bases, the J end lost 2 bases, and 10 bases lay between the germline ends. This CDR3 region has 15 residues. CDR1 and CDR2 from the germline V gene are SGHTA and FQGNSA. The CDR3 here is CASSFRRANTGELFF. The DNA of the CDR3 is TGTGCCAGCAGCTTCAGACGGGCCAACACCGGGGAGCTGTTTTTT.

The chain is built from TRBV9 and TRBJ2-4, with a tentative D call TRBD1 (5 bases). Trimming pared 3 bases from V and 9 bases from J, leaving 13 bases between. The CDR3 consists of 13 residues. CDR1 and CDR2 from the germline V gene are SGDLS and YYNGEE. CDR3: CASSDQQGGIQYF. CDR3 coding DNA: TGTGCCAGCAGCGATCAGCAGGGTGGCATTCAGTACTTC.

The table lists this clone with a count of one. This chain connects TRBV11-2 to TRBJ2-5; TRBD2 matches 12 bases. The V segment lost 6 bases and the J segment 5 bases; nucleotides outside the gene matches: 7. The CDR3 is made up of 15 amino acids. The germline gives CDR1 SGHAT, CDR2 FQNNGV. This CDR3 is CASRPTSGRGETQYF. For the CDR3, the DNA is TGTGCCAGCAGGCCGACTAGCGGGAGAGGGGAGACCCAGTACTTC.

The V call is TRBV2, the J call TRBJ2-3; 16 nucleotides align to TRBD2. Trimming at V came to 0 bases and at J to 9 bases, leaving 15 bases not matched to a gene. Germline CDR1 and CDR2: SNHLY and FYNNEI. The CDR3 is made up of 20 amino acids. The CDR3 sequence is CASSEALTGLAGGVLRTQYF. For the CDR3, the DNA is TGTGCCAGCAGTGAAGCGCTTACGGGACTAGCGGGGGGGGTACTCAGAACGCAGTATTTT.

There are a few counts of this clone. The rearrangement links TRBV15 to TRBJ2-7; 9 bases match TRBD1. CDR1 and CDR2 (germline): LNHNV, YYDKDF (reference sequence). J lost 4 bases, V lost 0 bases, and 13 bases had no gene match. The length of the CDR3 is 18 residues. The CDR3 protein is CATSRDLSGDRVFYEQYF. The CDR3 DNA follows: TGTGCCACCAGCAGAGATTTAAGCGGGGACAGGGTTTTTTACGAGCAGTACTTC. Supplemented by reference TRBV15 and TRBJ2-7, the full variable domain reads DAMVIQNPRYQVTQFGKPVTLSCSQTLNHNVMYWYQQKSSQAPKLLFHYYDKDFNNEADTPDNFQSRRPNTSFCFLDIRSPGLGDTAMYLCATSRDLSGDRVFYEQYFGPGTRLTVT.

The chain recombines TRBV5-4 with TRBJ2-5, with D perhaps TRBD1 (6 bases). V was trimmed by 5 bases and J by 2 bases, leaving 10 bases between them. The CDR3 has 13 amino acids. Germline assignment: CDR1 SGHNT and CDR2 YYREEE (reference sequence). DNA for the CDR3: TGTGCCAGCAGACGGACAGTACAAGAGACCCAGTACTTC. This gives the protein CASRRTVQETQYF.

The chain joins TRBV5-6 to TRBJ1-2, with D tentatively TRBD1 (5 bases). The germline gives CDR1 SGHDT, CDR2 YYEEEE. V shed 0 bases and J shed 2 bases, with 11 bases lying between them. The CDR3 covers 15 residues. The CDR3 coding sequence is TGTGCCAGCAGCTTGGAGCCAGGGTTAAACTATGGCTACACCTTC. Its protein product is CASSLEPGLNYGYTF.

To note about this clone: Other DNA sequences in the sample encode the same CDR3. This chain's CDR3 is CASSVTETQYF. CDR3 in DNA: TGTGCCAGCAGTGTGACAGAGACCCAGTACTTC. The chain links TRBV2 to TRBJ2-5; unclear D gene. This CDR3 region has 11 residues. Trimming took 4 bases from V and 4 from J, leaving 4 bases between them. Germline values: CDR1 SNHLY, CDR2 FYNNEI.

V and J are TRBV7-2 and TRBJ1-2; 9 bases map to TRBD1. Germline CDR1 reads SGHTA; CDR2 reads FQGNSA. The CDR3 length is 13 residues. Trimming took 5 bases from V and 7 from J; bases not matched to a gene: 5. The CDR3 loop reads CASSRTGVGGYTF. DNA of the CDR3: TGTGCCAGCAGCCGGACAGGGGTTGGTGGCTACACCTTC.

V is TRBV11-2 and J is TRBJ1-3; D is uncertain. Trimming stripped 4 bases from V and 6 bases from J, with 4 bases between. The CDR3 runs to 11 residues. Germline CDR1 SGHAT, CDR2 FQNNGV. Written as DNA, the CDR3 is TGTGCCAGCAGCTACGAAAACACCATATATTTT. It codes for CASSYENTIYF.

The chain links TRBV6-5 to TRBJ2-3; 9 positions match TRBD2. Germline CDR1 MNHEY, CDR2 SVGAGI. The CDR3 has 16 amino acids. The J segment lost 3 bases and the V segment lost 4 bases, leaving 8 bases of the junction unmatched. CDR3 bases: TGTGCCAGCAGTTTGAGTAGCGGGAGTTTGACAGATACGCAGTATTTT. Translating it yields CASSLSSGSLTDTQYF.

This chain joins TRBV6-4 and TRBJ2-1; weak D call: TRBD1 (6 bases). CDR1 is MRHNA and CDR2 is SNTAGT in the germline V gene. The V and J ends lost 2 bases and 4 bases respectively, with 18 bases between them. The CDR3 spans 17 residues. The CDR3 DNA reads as TGTGCCAGCAGTGACACGTTCCGGGCAGGGGTTTACAATGAGCAGTTCTTC. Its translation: CASSDTFRAGVYNEQFF.

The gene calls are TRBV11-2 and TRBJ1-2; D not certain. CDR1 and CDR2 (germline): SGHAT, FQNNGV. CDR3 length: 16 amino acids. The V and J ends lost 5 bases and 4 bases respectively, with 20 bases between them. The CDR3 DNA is TGTGCCAGCAGCCCCCTCGGGCAGGTGATCGTCTATGGCTACACCTTC. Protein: CASSPLGQVIVYGYTF.

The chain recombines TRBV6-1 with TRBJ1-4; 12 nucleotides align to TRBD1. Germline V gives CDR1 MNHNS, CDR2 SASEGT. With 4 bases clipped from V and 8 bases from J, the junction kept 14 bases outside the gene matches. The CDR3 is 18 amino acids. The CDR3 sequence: CASSGGDRGQTIREKLFF. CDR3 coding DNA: TGTGCCAGCAGTGGTGGGGACAGGGGGCAAACAATACGAGAAAAACTGTTTTTT.